Listed below are T cell receptor beta chains from one sample, sequenced in a study of graft-versus-host responses after intestinal transplantation. Produced via immunoSEQ multiplex PCR; TCRdb's table is partial and in-frame only. The sample carries fewer than 45,000 clones, roughly nine tenths recorded once. The sequences come from PBMCs, collected 524 days after transplant. The source of these receptors is a human patient who received an intestinal transplant, so some T cells may come from the graft donor. CDR3s include the opening cysteine and the closing phenylalanine or tryptophan. D genes are given only for firm matches.

D gene: -; J gene: TRBJ1-2; V gene: TRBV18; CDR3 protein: CASSTDSNYGYTF; CDR3 DNA: TGTGCCAGCTCTACGGACAGCAACTATGGCTACACCTTC
D gene: -; J gene: TRBJ2-5; V gene: TRBV6-5; CDR3 protein: CASSRTAQETQYF; CDR3 DNA: TGTGCCAGCAGTCGGACAGCACAAGAGACCCAGTACTTC
D gene: -; J gene: TRBJ1-1; V gene: TRBV27; CDR3 protein: CASSLRQDYLSTEAFF; CDR3 DNA: TGTGCCAGCAGTTTACGACAGGACTACCTGAGCACTGAAGCTTTCTTT
D gene: TRBD1; J gene: TRBJ1-1; V gene: TRBV28; CDR3 protein: CACSTGLMNTEAFF; CDR3 DNA: TGTGCCTGCTCGACAGGGTTGATGAACACTGAAGCTTTCTTT
D gene: -; J gene: TRBJ2-3; V gene: TRBV6-5; CDR3 protein: CASSRRGSTDTQYF; CDR3 DNA: TGTGCCAGCAGTCGGCGGGGAAGCACAGATACGCAGTATTTT
D gene: -; J gene: TRBJ2-5; V gene: TRBV28; CDR3 protein: CASSWLPGAGQETQYF; CDR3 DNA: TGTGCCAGCAGTTGGCTCCCGGGGGCCGGGCAAGAGACCCAGTACTTC
D gene: -; J gene: TRBJ1-2; V gene: TRBV23-1; CDR3 protein: CASSQSDRANYGYTF; CDR3 DNA: TGCGCCAGCAGTCAATCGGACAGAGCTAACTATGGCTACACCTTC
D gene: -; J gene: TRBJ2-7; V gene: TRBV28; CDR3 protein: CASRNVFTNRDESEQYF; CDR3 DNA: TGTGCCAGCAGAAACGTGTTTACGAACAGGGATGAAAGCGAGCAGTACTTC
D gene: -; J gene: TRBJ2-1; V gene: TRBV14; CDR3 protein: CASSQGSLANEQFF; CDR3 DNA: TGTGCCAGCAGCCAAGGCTCCCTAGCGAATGAGCAGTTCTTC
D gene: TRBD1; J gene: TRBJ1-1; V gene: TRBV4-1; CDR3 protein: CASRDRGSNMNTEAFF; CDR3 DNA: TGCGCCAGTAGAGACAGGGGGAGTAATATGAACACTGAAGCTTTCTTT
D gene: TRBD1; J gene: TRBJ1-5; V gene: TRBV28; CDR3 protein: CASSLAGGLQPQHF; CDR3 DNA: TGTGCCAGCAGTTTAGCAGGGGGCCTACAGCCCCAGCATTTT
D gene: TRBD1; J gene: TRBJ1-5; V gene: TRBV19; CDR3 protein: CASSITGTGNQPQHF; CDR3 DNA: TGTGCCAGTAGTATCACCGGGACAGGCAATCAGCCCCAGCATTTT
D gene: -; J gene: TRBJ1-1; V gene: TRBV5-1; CDR3 protein: CASSLEDSNTEAFF; CDR3 DNA: TGCGCCAGCAGCTTGGAGGACAGTAACACTGAAGCTTTCTTT
D gene: TRBD1; J gene: TRBJ1-2; V gene: TRBV5-4; CDR3 protein: CASSFGGGAVNGYTF; CDR3 DNA: TGTGCCAGCAGCTTTGGAGGGGGCGCCGTTAATGGCTACACCTTC